The 24 T cell receptor beta chains below were found in one sample sequenced in a study of tissue T cells after allogeneic stem cell transplantation. Time point defined: mouse harvest day 14 after allogeneic transplant. Each mouse received 10^7 T-cell-depleted marrow cells plus 10^6 splenic CD5+ T cells by tail vein. TCRdb's table, derived via immunoSEQ multiplex PCR, lists solely in-frame clones and lacks some. The table records roughly 5,400 clones, almost 40% of them present only once. The sample comprised gut tissue. Receptor source: a female BALB/c mouse given C57BL/6 T cells with graft-versus-host disease after an allogeneic hematopoietic cell transplant.

This clone was seen a handful of times. Mouse names are used for the genes. The CDR3 end is not reached by the read, which stops 1 residue before it; the germline J gene fills it in. V and J are TRBV3 and TRBJ1-2, with D possibly TRBD1 on 6 matching bases. CDR3 size: 14 residues. Germline CDR1 and CDR2: SNHLY and FYNGKV (reference sequence). Trimming removed 2 bases at V and 5 bases at J, with 12 bases between. The sequenced CDR3 bases are TGTGCCAGCAGCTTACAGGGGAGGAGGTCCGACTACACC. It codes for CASSLQGRRSDYT. The CDR3 reads in full as CASSLQGRRSDYTF.

Note on this clone: The gene symbols are mouse symbols. Coverage ceases 1 residue before the CDR3 finishes, and the germline J gene fills in the end. The V call is TRBV23, the J call TRBJ2-3. Germline CDR1 and CDR2: KGHTA and FQNQQP. CDR3 length: 14 amino acids. The CDR3 bases that were read are TGCTCCAGCAGTCAATCGCCGGTTGCAGAAACGCTGTAT. Translated: CSSSQSPVAETLY. The CDR3, in full, reads CSSSQSPVAETLYF.

On this clone: The gene names given are mouse names. The CDR3 goes on 1 residue after the read ends, and that part is filled in from the germline J gene. The genes are TRBV23 and TRBJ2-4; the table calls TRBD1, which could not be checked here. Germline V gene lookup returns CDR1 KGHTA and CDR2 FQNQQP. The CDR3 totals 13 residues. The CDR3 bases that were read are TGCTCCAGCAGTCAACAGGGGGCGTACACCTTGTAC. Its translation: CSSSQQGAYTLY. The entire CDR3 reads CSSSQQGAYTLYF.

This clone occurred once. Genes and germline come from the mouse. The CDR3 end is not reached by the read, which stops 1 residue before it; the germline J gene fills it in. The chain joins TRBV16 to TRBJ2-7; 10 bases map to TRBD2. CDR1 and CDR2 from the germline V gene are SGHSA and FRNQAP. V lost 0 bases to trimming and J lost 6 bases; unmatched junction nucleotides: 2. This CDR3 has 14 amino acids. CDR3 bases read: TGTGCAAGCAGCTTAGAACTGGGGGGGTTTGAACAGTAC. It translates to CASSLELGGFEQY. The entire CDR3 is CASSLELGGFEQYF. The full variable domain, its missing parts supplied by reference TRBV16 and TRBJ2-7, is NAGVIQTPRHKVTGKGQEATLWCEPISGHSAVFWYRQTIVQGLEFLTYFRNQAPIDDSGMPKERFSAQMPNQSHSTLKIQSTQPQDSAVYLCASSLELGGFEQYFGPGTRLTVL.

Only a few counts were recorded for this clone. Gene names refer to mouse genes. Read coverage stops 1 residue before the CDR3 terminus; the germline J gene supplies the remainder. This sequence joins TRBV5 and TRBJ1-5; a weak D match, TRBD1 (5 bases). V shed 2 bases and J shed 5 bases, with 10 bases lying between them. This CDR3 spans 14 amino acids. Germline lookup yields CDR1 LGHNA and CDR2 YNLKQL (reference sequence). Partial CDR3 DNA: TGTGCCAGCAGCCAACGGGGGAGGGACCAGGCTCCGCTT. Protein product: CASSQRGRDQAPL. The full CDR3 is CASSQRGRDQAPLF.

This clone was found a few times. Mouse names are used for the genes. The read comes to an end 1 residue before the CDR3 does, leaving the germline J gene to fill in the end. V gene TRBV23 combines with J gene TRBJ1-1; the listed D gene, TRBD1, was not tested against the DNA. The CDR3 extends over 13 amino acids. The V gene's germline CDR1 is KGHTA and CDR2 FQNQQP. CDR3 region: CSSSTGANTEVFF. The sequenced CDR3 bases are TGCTCCAGCTCCACAGGGGCAAACACAGAAGTCTTC.

With regard to this clone: Here the gene names and germline are mouse. The CDR3 goes on 1 residue after the read ends, and that part is filled in from the germline J gene. This chain joins TRBV5 and TRBJ1-1, with 9 bases that match TRBD1. Germline V gene lookup returns CDR1 LGHNA and CDR2 YNLKQL (reference sequence). This CDR3 region has 14 residues. V was clipped by 4 bases and J by 4 bases; unmatched bases: 4. CDR3 DNA, as far as it was read: TGTGCCAGCAGCCGCGGGACAGGGCCCACAGAAGTCTTC. Protein product: CASSRGTGPTEVF. The entire CDR3 sequence reads CASSRGTGPTEVFF.

Turning to this clone: A much bigger clone sits one base away, suggesting this may be a read error. The listed genes are named as in mouse. The CDR3 goes on 1 residue after the read ends, and that part is filled in from the germline J gene. The chain combines TRBV26 with TRBJ2-7; D unresolved. Germline values: CDR1 KGHPV, CDR2 FQNQEV (reference sequence). V dropped 2 bases and J dropped 4 bases, with 6 bases sitting between them. This CDR3 is built from 12 residues. The CDR3 DNA, read in part, is TGTGCCAGCAGTCTGACAGAATATGAACAGTAC. Its translation is CASSLTEYEQY. The entire CDR3 sequence reads CASSLTEYEQYF.

Note on this clone: Genes here carry mouse names. The sequence runs out 1 residue before the end of the CDR3; the remainder is reconstructed from the germline J gene. The rearrangement joins TRBV14 to TRBJ1-1, with 7 nucleotides matching TRBD1. V was pared by 5 bases and J by 8 bases, with 6 bases of the junction left unmatched. Looked up from germline, CDR1 is SGHDT and CDR2 is FRDEAV. The CDR3 has 12 amino acids. The CDR3: CASSHDRVEVFF. The CDR3 DNA, read in part, is TGTGCCAGCAGCCACGACAGGGTGGAAGTCTTC.

A few counts support this clone. Gene names are the mouse ones. The read is 1 residue too short to cover the CDR3 end, so that end is filled in from the germline J gene. V is TRBV3 and J is TRBJ2-1; no definite D call. Looked up from germline, CDR1 is SNHLY and CDR2 is FYNGKV (reference sequence). V was trimmed by 3 bases and J by 3 bases, leaving 3 bases between them. The CDR3 runs 12 residues. The CDR3 spells CASSFTYAEQFF. The CDR3 bases that were read are TGTGCCAGCAGCTTCACCTATGCTGAGCAGTTC.

Concerning this clone: The genes and germline here are from mouse. The sequence runs out 1 residue before the end of the CDR3; the remainder is reconstructed from the germline J gene. This chain connects TRBV23 to TRBJ2-5; TRBD2, the table's D call, was not compared with the DNA. The germline V gene encodes CDR1 KGHTA and CDR2 FQNQQP. This CDR3 spans 14 amino acids. CDR3 loop: CSSSLGGDQDTQYF. The CDR3 DNA, read in part, is TGCTCCAGCAGTCTCGGGGGGGACCAAGACACCCAGTAC.

This clone was counted a few times. Gene names follow the mouse nomenclature. The read terminates 1 residue ahead of where the CDR3 ends, so the germline J gene completes it. The genes are TRBV26 and TRBJ1-2; TRBD1 matches 9 bases. This CDR3 has 13 amino acids. Germline CDR1 is KGHPV and CDR2 is FQNQEV (reference sequence). V lost 6 bases and J lost 2; bases outside the gene matches: 1. CDR3 DNA, as far as it was read: TGTGCCAGCAGCGGGACAGGGAACTCCGACTACACC. Translated, it gives CASSGTGNSDYT. The full CDR3 protein is CASSGTGNSDYTF.

On this clone itself: Gene names and germline match the mouse. Coverage ceases 1 residue before the CDR3 finishes, and the germline J gene fills in the end. The genes are TRBV26 and TRBJ2-4; 7 bases match TRBD2. The V and J ends lost 0 bases and 5 bases, in that order; junction bases with no gene match: 2. CDR3 length equals 14 residues. Germline CDR1 and CDR2: KGHPV and FQNQEV (reference sequence). The part of the CDR3 DNA that was read is TGTGCCAGCAGTCTGTCGACTGGGCTAAACACCTTGTAC. Encoded protein: CASSLSTGLNTLY. The full CDR3 protein is CASSLSTGLNTLYF.

By share of the sample, this clone is medium-sized (0.01 to 0.1%). Mouse gene names and germline throughout. The DNA ends 1 residue before the CDR3 does, and the rest of the CDR3 is filled in from the germline J gene. The chain uses TRBV5 and TRBJ2-7; 8 bases line up with TRBD2. Germline loops: CDR1 LGHNA, CDR2 YNLKQL (reference sequence). V shed 2 bases, J shed 6 bases, and the junction held 0 bases outside the gene matches. The CDR3 consists of 12 residues. CDR3 region: CASSQTGGEQYF. CDR3 DNA, as far as it was read: TGTGCCAGCAGCCAAACTGGGGGTGAACAGTAC.

Regarding this clone: Gene and germline names: mouse. Sequencing ends 1 residue short of the CDR3 end; the germline J gene provides the rest. J is TRBJ2-4 and V is TRBV12-2, with D possibly being TRBD1 (6 bases). The V and J ends lost 2 bases and 2 bases respectively, with 7 bases between them. Per the germline V gene, CDR1 is SGHLS and CDR2 is HYDKME. This CDR3 contains 13 residues. The CDR3 is CASSRDIQNTLYF. The part of the CDR3 DNA that was read is TGTGCCAGCTCTCGGGACATTCAAAACACCTTGTAC.

This clone appeared a few times. Gene labels here are mouse ones. The read halts 1 residue ahead of the CDR3 end, with the missing end drawn from the germline J gene. This chain joins TRBV3 and TRBJ1-2; D may be TRBD1 (6 bases). The CDR3 is 14 amino acids. Trimming took 3 bases from V and 4 from J, leaving 12 bases between them. The germline V gene has CDR1 SNHLY and CDR2 FYNGKV (reference sequence). CDR3 bases read: TGTGCCAGCAGCTTGTGGGGGCTGGGCTCCGACTACACC. Translated, it gives CASSLWGLGSDYT. The CDR3, in full, reads CASSLWGLGSDYTF.

About this clone itself: Gene names denote mouse genes. CDR3 sequence: CASSDWGDTQYF. The CDR3 DNA, read in part, is TGTGCCAGCAGTGACTGGGGGGACACCCAGTAC. The chain employs TRBV13-3 and TRBJ2-5; 7 bases match TRBD2. Sequencing ends 1 residue short of the CDR3 end; the germline J gene provides the rest. The germline V gene has CDR1 NNHDY and CDR2 SYVADS. V lost 2 bases to trimming and J lost 6 bases; unmatched junction nucleotides: 0. The CDR3 totals 12 residues.

As concerns this clone: The genes and germline here are from mouse. The read falls 1 residue short of the CDR3 end, and the missing part is taken from the germline J gene. V is TRBV12-2 and J is TRBJ2-5; D gene uncertain. The germline V and J ends were trimmed by 4 bases and 6 bases, with 13 bases remaining between them. CDR1 is SGHLS, CDR2 HYDKME, per germline. This CDR3 comprises 13 residues. This CDR3 is CASSPRAMDTQYF. The DNA read from the CDR3 is TGTGCCAGCTCCCCCCGAGCGATGGACACCCAGTAC.

This clone was seen a few times. The gene names here belong to mouse. The sequence runs out 1 residue before the end of the CDR3; the remainder is reconstructed from the germline J gene. V and J are TRBV12-2 and TRBJ2-5; no clear D gene. Germline V lookup: CDR1 SGHLS, CDR2 HYDKME. Trimming shortened V by 1 base and J by 0 bases, and 7 bases separated the two germline ends. The CDR3 is made up of 14 amino acids. The part of the CDR3 DNA that was read is TGTGCCAGCTCTCTTTGGCGTAACCAAGACACCCAGTAC. It specifies CASSLWRNQDTQY. The full CDR3 sequence reads CASSLWRNQDTQYF.

Concerning this clone itself: All gene names here are mouse names. The CDR3 end lies 1 residue beyond the end of the read and is filled in from the germline J gene. The chain couples TRBV12-2 to TRBJ2-7, with 11 bases lining up with TRBD2. This CDR3 comprises 15 residues. With V trimmed by 2 bases and J by 4 bases, 6 bases remained unmatched. CDR1 is SGHLS and CDR2 is HYDKME in the germline V gene. The DNA read from the CDR3 is TGTGCCAGCTCTCCGTCGACTGGGGGGGATTATGAACAGTAC. Translating it yields CASSPSTGGDYEQY. The whole CDR3 sequence is CASSPSTGGDYEQYF. Variable domain in full (rest from reference TRBV12-2 and TRBJ2-7): NSGVVQSPRYIIKGKGERSILKCIPISGHLSVAWYQQTQGQELKFFIQHYDKMERDKGNLPSRFSVQQFDDYHSEMNMSALELEDSAVYFCASSPSTGGDYEQYFGPGTRLTVL.

To note about this clone: Gene names are the mouse ones. The read ends 1 residue shy of where the CDR3 ends; the end is completed using the germline J gene. The chain has TRBV15 and TRBJ1-6, with D hard to call. TRBJ1-6 qualifies as an ORF whose function is uncertain. The CDR3 runs 14 residues. Trimming removed 5 bases at V and 0 bases at J, with 5 bases between. Germline CDR1 is SGHND and CDR2 is FRSKSL. The CDR3 DNA, read in part, is TGTGCCAGCAGTCTTAATTCCTATAATTCGCCCCTCTAC. This codes for CASSLNSYNSPLY. From start to end, the CDR3 is CASSLNSYNSPLYF.

Note on this clone: Gene names are the mouse ones. The read terminates 1 residue before the CDR3 end, so the remaining end is supplied by the germline J gene. The genes are TRBV12-1 and TRBJ1-5, with 7 bases identical to TRBD1. The CDR3 has 15 amino acids. Germline V lookup: CDR1 SGHSN, CDR2 HYEKVE. Trimming took 0 bases from V and 0 from J; bases not matched to a gene: 1. The DNA read from the CDR3 is TGTGCCAGCTCTCTCCGGACAGGTAACAACCAGGCTCCGCTT. Protein sequence: CASSLRTGNNQAPL. In full, the CDR3 is CASSLRTGNNQAPLF.

Of note for this clone: Gene names are mouse gene names. The sequenced fragment ends 1 residue before the CDR3 boundary, so the rest is inferred from the germline J gene. The chain is built from TRBV29 and TRBJ1-1; D possibly corresponds to TRBD1 (5 bases). Trimming removed 5 bases from V and 0 bases from J, with 7 bases in between. The germline gives CDR1 MSHET, CDR2 SYDVDS. The CDR3 covers 13 residues. This CDR3 reads CASSPGQNTEVFF. CDR3 DNA, as far as it was read: TGTGCTAGCAGTCCGGGACAGAACACAGAAGTCTTC.

This clone was detected a few times. These gene names are mouse names. The read ends 1 residue before the CDR3 terminus; that terminus is restored from the germline J gene. The gene calls are TRBV26 and TRBJ2-7, with 9 nucleotides matching TRBD1. This CDR3 has 15 amino acids. Germline values: CDR1 KGHPV, CDR2 FQNQEV (reference sequence). V dropped 6 bases and J dropped 2; count of bases not matched to a gene: 8. CDR3 sequence: CASSLGTGRAYEQYF. The sequenced part of the CDR3 DNA is TGTGCCAGCAGCCTAGGGACAGGGAGGGCCTATGAACAGTAC.